This TCR beta chain was retrieved from a study of blood T cell repertoires in COVID-19. Study in general: Researchers got acute and convalescent COVID-19 samples from the United States, Italy and Spain. The cDNA or gDNA used as material had been derived from T cells, B-cell-depleted T cells, or PBMCs.

Study processing details: Researchers report that nucleated cell counts were estimated from reference gene primer amplification. Repertoires were generated with immunoSEQ multiplex PCR, while TCRdb's copy carries only in-frame clones and drops some. D and trimming were read from the DNA, whereas the V and J calls and clone size are those reported in that table. Found here are 140,000 to 150,000 clones, roughly 84% of them singletons; the top ten hold 44%. CDR3 length: 15 residues. CDR1 and CDR2 (germline): MGHRA, YSYEKL. V dropped 4 bases and J dropped 5; count of bases not matched to a gene: 11. Sequenced: peripheral blood. The genes are TRBV4-1 and TRBJ2-7; 7 bases match TRBD2. The receptor was derived from a human donor in a cohort sampled during active COVID-19. CDR3 loop: CASSLRTSGGDEQYF. CDR3 DNA: TGCGCCAGCAGCCTCCGGACTAGTGGAGGCGACGAGCAGTACTTC.